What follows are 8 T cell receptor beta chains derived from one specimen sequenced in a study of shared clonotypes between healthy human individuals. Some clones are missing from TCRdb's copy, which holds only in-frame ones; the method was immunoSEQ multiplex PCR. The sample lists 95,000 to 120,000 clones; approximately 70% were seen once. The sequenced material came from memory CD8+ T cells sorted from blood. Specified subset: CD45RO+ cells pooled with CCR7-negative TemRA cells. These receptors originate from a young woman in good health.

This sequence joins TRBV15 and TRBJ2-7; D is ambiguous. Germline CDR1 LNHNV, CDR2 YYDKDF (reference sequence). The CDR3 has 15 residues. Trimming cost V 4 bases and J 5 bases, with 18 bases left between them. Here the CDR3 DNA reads TGTGCCACCAGCACATCGGGCCTAGAACCCCACGAGCAGTACTTC. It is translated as CATSTSGLEPHEQYF.

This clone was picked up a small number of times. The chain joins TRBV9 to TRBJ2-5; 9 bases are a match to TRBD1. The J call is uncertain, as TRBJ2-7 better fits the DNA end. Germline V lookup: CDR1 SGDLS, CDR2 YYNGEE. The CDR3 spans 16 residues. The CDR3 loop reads CASSVGGTGSSYEQYF. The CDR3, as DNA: TGTGCCAGCAGCGTAGGGGGGACAGGGAGCTCCTACGAGCAGTACTTC.

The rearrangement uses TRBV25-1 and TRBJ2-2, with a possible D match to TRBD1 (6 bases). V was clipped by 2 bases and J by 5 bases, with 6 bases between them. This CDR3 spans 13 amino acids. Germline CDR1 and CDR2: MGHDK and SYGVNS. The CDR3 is CASSEQGTGELFF. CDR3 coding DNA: TGTGCCAGCAGTGAACAGGGGACCGGGGAGCTGTTTTTT.

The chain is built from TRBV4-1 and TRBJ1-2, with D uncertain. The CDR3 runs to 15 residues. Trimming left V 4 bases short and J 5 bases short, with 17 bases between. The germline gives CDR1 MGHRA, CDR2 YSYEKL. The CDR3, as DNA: TGCGCCAGCAGCCCCGAAGCGGGGATTTGGTATGGCTACACCTTC. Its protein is CASSPEAGIWYGYTF.

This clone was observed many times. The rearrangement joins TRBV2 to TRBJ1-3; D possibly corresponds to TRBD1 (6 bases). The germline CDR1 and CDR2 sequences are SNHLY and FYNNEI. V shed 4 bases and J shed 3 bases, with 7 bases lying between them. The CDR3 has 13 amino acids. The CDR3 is CASSAGDGNTIYF. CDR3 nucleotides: TGTGCCAGCAGTGCAGGGGATGGAAACACCATATATTTT.

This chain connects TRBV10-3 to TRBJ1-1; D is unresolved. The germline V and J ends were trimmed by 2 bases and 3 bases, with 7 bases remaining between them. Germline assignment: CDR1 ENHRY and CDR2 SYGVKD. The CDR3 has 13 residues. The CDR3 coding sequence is TGTGCCATCAGTGAGGGGGTAGACACTGAAGCTTTCTTT. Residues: CAISEGVDTEAFF.

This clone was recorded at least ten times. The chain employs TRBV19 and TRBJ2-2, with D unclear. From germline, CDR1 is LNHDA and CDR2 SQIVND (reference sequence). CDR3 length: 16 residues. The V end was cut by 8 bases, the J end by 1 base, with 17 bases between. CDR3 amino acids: CASVYSLTLNTGELFF. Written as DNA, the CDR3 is TGTGCCAGTGTCTACTCCCTCACACTGAACACCGGGGAGCTGTTTTTT.

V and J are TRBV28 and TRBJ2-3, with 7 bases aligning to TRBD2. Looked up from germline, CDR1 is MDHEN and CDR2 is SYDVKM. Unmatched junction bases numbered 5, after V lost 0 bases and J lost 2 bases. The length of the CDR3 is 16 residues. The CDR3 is CASSLWASGLTDTQYF. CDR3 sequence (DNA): TGTGCCAGCAGTTTATGGGCTAGCGGACTCACAGATACGCAGTATTTT.